This note documents a single T cell receptor (beta chain) sequence. This entry is derived from a study of T cells after yellow fever vaccination. Per germline, CDR1 SGHRS and CDR2 YFSETQ. Trimming at V came to 3 bases and at J to 9 bases, leaving 23 bases not matched to a gene. The CDR3 is made up of 19 amino acids. Via MiXCR, TCRdb re-called the 5' RACE reads, giving one row per CDR3 protein. Seen here are around 500,000 distinct CDR3 sequences, 20% to 25% observed once, and the top ten hold approximately 16%. The sample consisted of PBMCs, taken about 21 days after the first yellow fever vaccination. This chain uses TRBV5-1 with TRBJ2-3, with TRBD2 matching over 9 bases. This receptor was taken from a man aged 18 to 30 who received the YFV17D yellow fever vaccine. The CDR3 DNA follows: TGCGCCAGCAGCTCGGGGTCGGGGTTGAAAAGTAGCGGGGGTCAAACGCAGTATTTT. Translation: CASSSGSGLKSSGGQTQYF.